The TCR beta chain described here comes from a study of blood T cell repertoires in COVID-19. Here immunoSEQ multiplex PCR was the method, and the copy in TCRdb shows in-frame clones only, minus some. Of 250,000 or so clones listed, roughly 84% are singletons. Germline-derived CDR1 and CDR2 are SGDLS and YYNGEE. The V gene end was trimmed by 0 bases and the J gene end by 5 bases; junction bases not matched to a gene: 8. The CDR3 contains 17 residues. Living in about two dozen US areas, the participants were between roughly 18 and 90 years of age. The chain combines TRBV9 with TRBJ2-3; TRBD2 agrees at 11 bases. Specimen: PBMCs or T cells enriched from blood (not recorded which). This TCR derives from a man aged 50 or older who had recovered from COVID-19. The CDR3, as DNA: TGTGCCAGCAGCGTAGACGTAGCGGGAGGGCGGATAGATACGCAGTATTTT. Its protein is CASSVDVAGGRIDTQYF. The full variable domain, rest sourced from reference TRBV9 and TRBJ2-3, is DSGVTQTPKHLITATGQRVTLRCSPRSGDLSVYWYQQSLDQGLQFLIQYYNGEERAKGNILERFSAQQFPDLHSELNLSSLELGDSALYFCASSVDVAGGRIDTQYFGPGTRLTVL.